The clone carrying this TCR beta chain came up once. This specimen comes from a study of cytomegalovirus exposure and HLA in healthy donors. The PCR contained 60 Vbeta and 13 Jbeta primers. The assay was immunoSEQ multiplex PCR, and TCRdb's table has in-frame clones only and misses some. This table has 100,000 to 130,000 clones, around 76% appearing once. This receptor was taken from a man aged 18 to 30 in good health and CMV-seronegative. Specimen: PBMCs.

In DNA, the CDR3 is TGTGCCAGCAGCCAAGGGCGGCTCGGTCTTGAAGGGGCCAACGTCCTGACTTTC. Amino acid sequence: CASSQGRLGLEGANVLTF. The J gene is TRBJ2-6, the V gene TRBV4-2, with D uncertain. Germline CDR1 LGHNA, CDR2 YNFKEQ. This CDR3 has 18 amino acids. The V end lost 1 base, the J end lost 4 bases, and 17 bases lay between the germline ends.